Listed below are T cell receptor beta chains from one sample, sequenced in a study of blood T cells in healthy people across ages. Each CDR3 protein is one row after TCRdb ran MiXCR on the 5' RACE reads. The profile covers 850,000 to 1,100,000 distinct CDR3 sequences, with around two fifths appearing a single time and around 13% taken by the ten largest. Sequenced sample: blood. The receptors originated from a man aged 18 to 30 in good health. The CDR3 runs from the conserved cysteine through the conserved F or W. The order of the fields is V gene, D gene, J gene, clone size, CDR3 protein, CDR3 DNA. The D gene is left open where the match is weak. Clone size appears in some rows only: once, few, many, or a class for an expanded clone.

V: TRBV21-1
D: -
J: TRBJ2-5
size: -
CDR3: CASSKVSSGAYPGQYF
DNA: TGTGCCAGCAGCAAAGTTTCGTCAGGGGCCTACCCGGGGCAGTACTTC

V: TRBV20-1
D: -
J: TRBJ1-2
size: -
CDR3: CSANRDTYGYTF
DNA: TGCAGTGCTAATCGGGACACCTATGGCTACACCTTC

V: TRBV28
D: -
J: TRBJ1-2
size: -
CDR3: CASSVYRNYGYTF
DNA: TGTGCCAGCAGTGTTTACAGGAACTATGGCTACACCTTC

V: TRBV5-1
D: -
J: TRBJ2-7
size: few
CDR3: CASSLRGDTYEQYF
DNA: TGCGCCAGCAGCTTACGGGGCGATACCTACGAGCAGTACTTC

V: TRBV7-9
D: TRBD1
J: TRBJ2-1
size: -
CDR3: CASSGRDRVYNEQFF
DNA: TGTGCCAGCAGCGGCCGGGACAGGGTGTACAATGAGCAGTTCTTC

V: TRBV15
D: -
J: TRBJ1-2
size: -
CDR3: CATSGGKSGFYGYTF
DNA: TGTGCCACCAGCGGAGGCAAAAGTGGCTTCTATGGCTACACCTTC

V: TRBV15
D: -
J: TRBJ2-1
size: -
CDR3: CATSRVGVNYNEQFF
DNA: TGTGCCACCAGCAGAGTCGGAGTGAATTACAATGAGCAGTTCTTC

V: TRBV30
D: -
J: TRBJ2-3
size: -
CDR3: CAWSGESTDTQYF
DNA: TGTGCCTGGAGTGGAGAGAGCACAGATACGCAGTATTTT

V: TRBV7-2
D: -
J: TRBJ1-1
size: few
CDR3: CATSRASNTEAFF
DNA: TGTGCCACGTCGAGAGCCTCGAACACTGAAGCTTTCTTT

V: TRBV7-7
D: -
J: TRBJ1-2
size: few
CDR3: CASSPIGRSNYGYTF
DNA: TGTGCCAGCAGCCCGATCGGGAGATCTAACTATGGCTACACCTTC

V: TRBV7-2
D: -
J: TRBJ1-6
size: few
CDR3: CASSPKVVYSYNSPLHF
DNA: TGTGCCAGCAGCCCCAAAGTAGTCTACTCCTATAATTCACCCCTCCACTTT

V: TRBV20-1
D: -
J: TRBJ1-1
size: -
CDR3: CSAGGDREAFF
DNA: TGCAGTGCCGGAGGGGACCGGGAAGCTTTCTTT

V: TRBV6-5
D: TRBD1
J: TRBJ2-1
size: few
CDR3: CASSYEGTGGDEQFF
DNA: TGTGCCAGCAGTTATGAGGGGACAGGGGGGGATGAGCAGTTCTTC

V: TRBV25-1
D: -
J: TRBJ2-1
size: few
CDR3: CASILTGGHEQFF
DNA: TGTGCCAGCATTTTGACAGGCGGGCATGAGCAGTTCTTC

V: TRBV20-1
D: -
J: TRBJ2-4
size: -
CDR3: CSARGLVAKNIQYF
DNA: TGCAGTGCGAGAGGCCTAGTAGCCAAAAACATTCAGTACTTC

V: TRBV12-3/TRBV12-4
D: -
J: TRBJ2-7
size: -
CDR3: CASNRDTDYNEQYF
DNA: TGTGCCAGCAACCGGGACACCGACTACAATGAGCAGTACTTC

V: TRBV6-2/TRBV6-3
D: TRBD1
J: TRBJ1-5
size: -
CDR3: CASRPADRDNQPQHF
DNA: TGTGCCAGCAGGCCCGCAGACAGGGACAATCAGCCCCAGCATTTT

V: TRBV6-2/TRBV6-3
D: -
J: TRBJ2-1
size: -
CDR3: CASSYSRGPSTNEQFF
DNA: TGTGCCAGCAGTTACTCTCGGGGCCCCTCGACCAATGAGCAGTTCTTC

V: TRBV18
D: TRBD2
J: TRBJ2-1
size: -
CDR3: CASSTLAGGYDEQFF
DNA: TGTGCCAGCTCAACCCTAGCGGGGGGATATGATGAGCAGTTCTTC

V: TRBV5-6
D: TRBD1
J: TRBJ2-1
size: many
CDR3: CASSSPPGTGNNEQFF
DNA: TGTGCCAGCAGCTCCCCTCCAGGGACAGGGAACAATGAGCAGTTCTTC

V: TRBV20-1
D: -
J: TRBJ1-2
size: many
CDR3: CSAREAGRSYGYTF
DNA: TGCAGTGCTAGAGAAGCAGGGAGATCCTATGGCTACACCTTC

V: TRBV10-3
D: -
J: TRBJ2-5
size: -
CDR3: CAISEEGKETQYF
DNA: TGTGCCATCAGTGAGGAGGGAAAGGAGACCCAGTACTTC